This TCR beta chain was sequenced during a study of T cell repertoires in cytomegalovirus infection. Turning to the study itself: It was the public TCR beta signatures that indicated both CMV infection and matching HLA type.

As to this clonotype: Antigen unknown.

Each CDR3 protein gets one entry after TCRdb re-called the reads with MiXCR. The data show hundreds of thousands of distinct CDR3 sequences, roughly 46% seen once. Germline values: CDR1 DFQATT, CDR2 SNEGSKA (reference sequence). CDR3 length equals 13 residues. The trim removed 6 bases at V and 4 bases at J, leaving 6 bases unmatched. The sequence was obtained from a human donor in good health (CMV status not recorded). Some clones in this sample may be carry-over from other donors' samples. The sequences come from cultured PBMCs, collected from culture after CMV antigen stimulation. The gene calls are TRBV20-1 and TRBJ1-2; TRBD1 aligns across 9 bases. This CDR3 is CSAGQGLGYGYTF. In DNA, the CDR3 is TGCAGTGCGGGACAGGGTTTGGGCTATGGCTACACCTTC.